One and the same sample provided the 26 T cell receptor beta chains below, sequenced in a study of cytotoxic CD8 clonotypes in ibrutinib-treated CLL. Using immunoSEQ multiplex PCR, the repertoire was profiled, and TCRdb retains in-frame clones only, with some absent. This sample has around 91,000 clones, with about 86% found just once. Source: PBMCs, taken before ibrutinib treatment. The source is a human donor with chronic lymphocytic leukemia.

This chain uses TRBV5-1 with TRBJ1-5; maybe TRBD1 (5 bases). Germline V gene sequence: CDR1 SGHRS, CDR2 YFSETQ. The CDR3 consists of 15 residues. V lost 0 bases, J lost 5 bases, and 12 bases lay in between. This chain's CDR3 is CASSLEAGPYQPQHF. The CDR3 coding sequence is TGCGCCAGCAGCTTGGAGGCAGGGCCTTATCAGCCCCAGCATTTT.

This rearrangement joins TRBV11-3 to TRBJ2-7; the D call may be TRBD1 or TRBD2 (5 bases each). The V gene's germline CDR1 is SGHNT and CDR2 YENEEA. CDR3 length equals 15 residues. The V end was cut by 5 bases, the J end by 2 bases, with 16 bases between. The chain's CDR3 is CASSPGGTGTYEQYF. CDR3 sequence (DNA): TGTGCCAGCAGCCCAGGTGGGACGGGGACCTACGAGCAGTACTTC.

The genes are TRBV7-7 and TRBJ2-1; 8 bases line up with TRBD2. The CDR3 covers 14 residues. Trimming at V came to 5 bases and at J to 7 bases, leaving 7 bases not matched to a gene. The germline V gene has CDR1 SSHAT and CDR2 FNYEAQ (reference sequence). The CDR3 sequence is CASSRQAGVNEQFF. The CDR3 region has the DNA TGTGCCAGCAGCAGACAAGCGGGAGTAAATGAGCAGTTCTTC.

This chain's CDR3 is CASSWAGTSTDTQYF. The CDR3 DNA reads TGCGCCAGCAGTTGGGCGGGAACTAGCACAGATACGCAGTATTTT. The chain has TRBV4-1 and TRBJ2-3, with a tentative D call TRBD2 (6 bases). The CDR3 runs to 15 residues. Germline V lookup: CDR1 MGHRA, CDR2 YSYEKL. The V gene lost 6 bases and the J gene lost 0 bases, with 13 bases spanning the gap.

The sample holds one count of this clone. The chain couples TRBV15 to TRBJ1-1, with unresolved D. Germline lookup yields CDR1 LNHNV and CDR2 YYDKDF (reference sequence). CDR3 size: 14 residues. V shed 4 bases and J shed 3 bases, with 12 bases lying between them. CDR3 amino acids: CATSNLGDYTEAFF. The CDR3 bases are TGTGCCACCAGCAATTTGGGTGATTACACTGAAGCTTTCTTT.

This clone was seen once. This chain joins TRBV7-6 and TRBJ2-7, with a possible D match to TRBD2 (5 bases). Trimming removed 1 base from V and 2 bases from J, with 12 bases in between. The CDR3 is 15 residues long. Germline assignment: CDR1 SGHVS and CDR2 FNYEAQ. CDR3 sequence reads: CASSLGTPGTYEQYF. The CDR3 nucleotides read TGTGCCAGCAGCTTAGGGACCCCGGGAACCTACGAGCAGTACTTC.

The V call is TRBV6-6, the J call TRBJ2-5; D may match TRBD1 or TRBD2 (5 bases each). Trimming left V 11 bases short and J 5 bases short, with 24 bases between. The CDR3 has 15 amino acids. In germline, CDR1 is MNHNY, CDR2 SVGAGI (reference sequence). The CDR3 is CASLGEAERQETQYF. In nucleotides, the CDR3 is TGTGCCTCCTTAGGGGAAGCGGAGAGGCAGGAGACCCAGTACTTC.

This clone was seen only once. The chain recombines TRBV14 with TRBJ1-2, with 9 bases identical to TRBD1. The CDR3 loop spans 19 amino acids. In germline, CDR1 is SGHDN, CDR2 FVKESK. J was trimmed by 1 base and V by 4 bases; bases with no gene match: 16. Written as DNA, the CDR3 is TGTGCCAGCAGCCCCATGAGGTCTTTGGGGACAGGGCGTAACTATGGCTACACCTTC. Translated: CASSPMRSLGTGRNYGYTF.

This sequence joins TRBV4-1 and TRBJ1-5; TRBD1 is a possible D gene (5 bases). V was pared by 0 bases and J by 3 bases, with 9 bases between. The germline CDR1 and CDR2 sequences are MGHRA and YSYEKL. The CDR3 totals 15 residues. In nucleotides, the CDR3 is TGCGCCAGCAGCCAAGATTCAGGGCTCAATCAGCCCCAGCATTTT. The encoded protein is CASSQDSGLNQPQHF.

This clone was found once. The chain employs TRBV9 and TRBJ1-1; 8 bases fit TRBD1. The trim removed 5 bases at V and 0 bases at J, leaving 3 bases unmatched. CDR3 size: 14 residues. Germline V lookup: CDR1 SGDLS, CDR2 YYNGEE. CDR3 protein: CASSGQGLNTEAFF. DNA for the CDR3: TGTGCCAGCAGTGGACAGGGCCTGAACACTGAAGCTTTCTTT.

This chain uses TRBV18 with TRBJ1-3; 7 bases line up with TRBD1. CDR1 and CDR2 from the germline V gene are KGHSH and LQKENI. The CDR3 contains 18 residues. The ends lost 3 bases at V and 0 bases at J; junction bases unmatched: 11. CDR3: CASSPQSEQGYSGNTIYF. The CDR3 nucleotides read TGTGCCAGCTCACCCCAGAGTGAACAGGGGTACTCTGGAAACACCATATATTTT.

This chain uses TRBV7-6 with TRBJ1-4; the D is unclear. The V end was cut by 4 bases, the J end by 0 bases, with 12 bases between. The germline CDR1 and CDR2 sequences are SGHVS and FNYEAQ. The CDR3 is made up of 16 amino acids. CDR3 DNA: TGTGCCAGCAGCTGGACGTCGGGCGCAACTAATGAAAAACTGTTTTTT. This gives the protein CASSWTSGATNEKLFF.

This clone was found a few times. The gene calls are TRBV29-1 and TRBJ2-5; D perhaps matches TRBD2 (6 bases). Germline V gene lookup returns CDR1 SQVTM and CDR2 ANQGSEA. The CDR3 sequence is 12 residues long. V gave up 7 bases and J gave up 5 bases, with 14 bases separating them. CDR3 protein: CSEGRPGETQYF. CDR3 DNA sequence: TGCAGCGAGGGGAGGCCGGGGGAGACCCAGTACTTC.

The V call is TRBV7-9, the J call TRBJ1-2; perhaps TRBD1 as D (6 bases). CDR3 length: 14 residues. The V end lost 5 bases, the J end lost 7 bases, and 17 bases lay between the germline ends. From germline, CDR1 is SEHNR and CDR2 FQNEAQ (reference sequence). CDR3 nucleotides: TGTGCCAGCAGCGTACAGGGAGCCTCGGGTGGCTACACCTTC. Translated, it gives CASSVQGASGGYTF. The whole variable domain, filled in from reference TRBV7-9 and TRBJ1-2, reads DTGVSQNPRHKITKRGQNVTFRCDPISEHNRLYWYRQTLGQGPEFLTYFQNEAQLEKSRLLSDRFSAERPKGSFSTLEIQRTEQGDSAMYLCASSVQGASGGYTFGSGTRLTVV.

V gene TRBV28 combines with J gene TRBJ1-4, with unresolved D. V was trimmed by 6 bases and J by 7 bases, leaving 15 bases between them. Germline V gene data show CDR1 as MDHEN and CDR2 as SYDVKM. This CDR3 contains 14 residues. Written as DNA, the CDR3 is TGTGCCAGCAGGCCAATTAATTCGCGTGAAAAACTGTTTTTT. This sequence encodes CASRPINSREKLFF.

The V and J genes are TRBV6-1 and TRBJ1-2; D call uncertain. With 0 bases removed from V and 8 bases from J, the gap between germline ends came to 10 bases. Germline loops: CDR1 MNHNS, CDR2 SASEGT. The length of the CDR3 is 13 residues. The DNA for the CDR3 is TGTGCCAGCAGTGAAGCGCCCTCAGTAGGCTACACCTTC. Protein sequence: CASSEAPSVGYTF.

The chain uses TRBV6-5 and TRBJ1-1; D remains ambiguous. V lost 4 bases, J lost 6 bases, and 21 bases lay in between. The germline gives CDR1 MNHEY, CDR2 SVGAGI. The CDR3 extends over 16 amino acids. The DNA of the CDR3 is TGTGCCAGCAGTTCCAGCCCGAATTCTTTAGTCCCTGAAGCTTTCTTT. This codes for CASSSSPNSLVPEAFF.

This sequence joins TRBV2 and TRBJ1-4; TRBD1 agrees at 8 bases. With V trimmed by 6 bases and J by 7 bases, 10 bases remained unmatched. The V gene's germline CDR1 is SNHLY and CDR2 FYNNEI. This CDR3 is built from 15 residues. CDR3 sequence reads: CASSLGQGRGEKLFF. The CDR3, as DNA: TGTGCCAGCAGCCTCGGACAGGGTAGGGGTGAAAAACTGTTTTTT.

The genes are TRBV19 and TRBJ2-1, with TRBD2 matching over 12 bases. The germline CDR1 and CDR2 sequences are LNHDA and SQIVND (reference sequence). The J segment lost 6 bases and the V segment lost 5 bases, leaving 8 bases of the junction unmatched. This CDR3 spans 16 amino acids. The CDR3 DNA sequence: TGTGCCAGTAGTCCGACCGGGACTAGCGGGTTCAATGAGCAGTTCTTC. It specifies CASSPTGTSGFNEQFF.

V usage is TRBV7-2 and J usage is TRBJ2-3; D is uncertain. Germline CDR1 SGHTA, CDR2 FQGNSA. The CDR3 is 12 residues long. V lost 2 bases and J lost 2, with 2 bases in between. CDR3 DNA sequence: TGTGCCAGCAGCTTATACACAGATACGCAGTATTTT. It specifies CASSLYTDTQYF.

The V call is TRBV18, the J call TRBJ2-3; 8 bases line up with TRBD1. V lost 5 bases, J lost 1 base, and 20 bases stayed unmatched. The CDR3 totals 20 residues. CDR1 KGHSH and CDR2 LQKENI come from the germline V gene. The CDR3 DNA follows: TGTGCCAGCTCAAATCGAAGACCAGGACAGGGAACTATCGGCACAGATACGCAGTATTTT. Translated: CASSNRRPGQGTIGTDTQYF.

The gene calls are TRBV11-1 and TRBJ2-4; no clear D. V was cut by 1 base and J by 7 bases, with 11 bases left in between. The CDR3 spans 14 residues. The germline V gene encodes CDR1 SGHAT and CDR2 FQDESV (reference sequence). The CDR3 DNA is TGTGCCAGCAGCTTAGACCGAGGTGGGAACATTCAGTACTTC. Translation gives CASSLDRGGNIQYF.

This rearrangement joins TRBV27 to TRBJ1-4; D not resolved. Germline V gene sequence: CDR1 MNHEY, CDR2 SMNVEV (reference sequence). V lost 4 bases to trimming and J lost 5 bases, with 11 bases between them. The CDR3 has 14 amino acids. This CDR3 is CASSSQQENEKLFF. In DNA form, the CDR3 reads TGTGCCAGCAGTTCACAGCAGGAAAATGAAAAACTGTTTTTT. The full variable domain, its missing parts supplied by reference TRBV27 and TRBJ1-4, is EAQVTQNPRYLITVTGKKLTVTCSQNMNHEYMSWYRQDPGLGLRQIYYSMNVEVTDKGDVPEGYKVSRKEKRNFPLILESPSPNQTSLYFCASSSQQENEKLFFGSGTQLSVL.

There are a few counts of this clone. The chain uses TRBV14 and TRBJ2-3, with 7 bases matching TRBD2. Germline lookup yields CDR1 SGHDN and CDR2 FVKESK. The V and J ends lost 0 bases and 5 bases, in that order; junction bases with no gene match: 2. The CDR3 totals 14 residues. CDR3: CASSQDLAGDTQYF. The CDR3 region has the DNA TGTGCCAGCAGCCAAGATTTAGCGGGAGATACGCAGTATTTT.

The chain joins TRBV27 to TRBJ2-7; no reliable D call. Trimming pared 2 bases from V and 7 bases from J, leaving 15 bases between. CDR1 is MNHEY, CDR2 SMNVEV, per germline (reference sequence). The CDR3 sequence is 14 residues long. The CDR3 region has the DNA TGTGCCAGCAGTTTAAGCCCCTCCTATGGGGAGCAGTACTTC. This translates into CASSLSPSYGEQYF.

This chain links TRBV11-2 with TRBJ2-3; D is perhaps TRBD2 (6 bases). The CDR3 runs to 18 residues. The V gene's germline CDR1 is SGHAT and CDR2 FQNNGV. The V gene lost 0 bases and the J gene lost 3 bases, with 19 bases spanning the gap. This CDR3 is CASSLEFETRELTDTQYF. CDR3 nucleotide sequence: TGTGCCAGCAGCTTAGAATTCGAGACTAGGGAGCTGACAGATACGCAGTATTTT.